The present entry profiles one TCR beta chain with its context. These data belong to a study of blood T cell repertoires in COVID-19. Original methodology: The assay estimated nucleated cells by amplifying reference gene primers. Profiled with immunoSEQ multiplex PCR; TCRdb holds only in-frame clones, not every one. The V and J calls and the clone size are those of that table, but D and trimming were determined from the DNA. This sample has around 260,000 clones; approximately 91% occur once, and the top ten carry less than 0.95%. The CDR3 covers 16 residues. The receptor was isolated from a woman between 40 and 50 years old who had recovered from COVID-19. The sample was peripheral blood. The chain combines TRBV21-1 with TRBJ2-5; the DNA was not used to check the table's D call, TRBD2. TRBV21-1 is assigned pseudogene status. For the CDR3, the DNA is TGTGCCAGCAGCTTCTGGGGGGGAGAGACTCAGGAGACCCAGTACTTC. Amino acids: CASSFWGGETQETQYF.